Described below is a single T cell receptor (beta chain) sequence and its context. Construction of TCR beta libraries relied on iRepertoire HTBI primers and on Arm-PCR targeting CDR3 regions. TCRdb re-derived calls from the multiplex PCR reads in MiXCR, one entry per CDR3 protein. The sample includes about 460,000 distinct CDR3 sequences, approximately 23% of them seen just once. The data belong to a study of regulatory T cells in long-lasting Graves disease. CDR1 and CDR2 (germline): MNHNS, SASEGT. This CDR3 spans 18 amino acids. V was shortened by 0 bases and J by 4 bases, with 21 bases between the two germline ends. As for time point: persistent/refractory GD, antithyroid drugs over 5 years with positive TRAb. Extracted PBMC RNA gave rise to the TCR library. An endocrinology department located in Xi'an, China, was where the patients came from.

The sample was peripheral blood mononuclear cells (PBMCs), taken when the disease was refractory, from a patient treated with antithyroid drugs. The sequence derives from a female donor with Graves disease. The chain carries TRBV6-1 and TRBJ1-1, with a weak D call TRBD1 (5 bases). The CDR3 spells CASSEAIAFNIGGTEAFF. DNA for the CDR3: TGTGCCAGCAGTGAAGCTATAGCTTTCAACATCGGGGGCACTGAAGCTTTCTTT.